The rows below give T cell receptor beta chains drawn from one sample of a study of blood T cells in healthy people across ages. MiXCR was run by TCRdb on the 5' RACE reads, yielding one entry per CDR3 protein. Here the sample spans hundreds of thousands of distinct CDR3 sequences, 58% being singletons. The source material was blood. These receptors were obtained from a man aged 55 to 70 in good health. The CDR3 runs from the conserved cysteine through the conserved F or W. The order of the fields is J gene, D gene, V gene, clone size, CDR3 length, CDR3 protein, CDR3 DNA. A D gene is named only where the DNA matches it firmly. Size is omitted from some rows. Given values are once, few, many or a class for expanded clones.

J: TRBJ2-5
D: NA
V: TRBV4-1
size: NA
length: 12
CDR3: CASSQDERTQYF
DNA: TGCGCCAGCAGCCAAGATGAAAGGACCCAGTACTTC

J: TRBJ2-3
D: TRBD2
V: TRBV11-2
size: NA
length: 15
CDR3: CASSFRGTSGNTQYF
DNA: TGTGCCAGCAGCTTCCGCGGGACTAGCGGGAACACGCAGTATTTT

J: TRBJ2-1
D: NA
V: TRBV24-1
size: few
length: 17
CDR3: CATSAASLSGAYNEQFF
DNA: TGTGCCACCAGTGCCGCCTCCCTTTCGGGCGCCTACAATGAGCAGTTCTTC

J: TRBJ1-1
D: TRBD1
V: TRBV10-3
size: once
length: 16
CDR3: CAISEPTGLPNTEAFF
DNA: TGTGCCATCAGTGAACCGACAGGGCTCCCGAACACTGAAGCTTTCTTT

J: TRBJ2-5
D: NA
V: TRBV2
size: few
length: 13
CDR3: CASNTGREETQYF
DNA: TGTGCCAGCAATACAGGGAGAGAAGAGACCCAGTACTTC

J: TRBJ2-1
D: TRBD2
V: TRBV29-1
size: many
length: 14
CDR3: CSVAGTSSYNEQFF
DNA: TGCAGCGTAGCCGGGACTAGCTCCTACAATGAGCAGTTCTTC

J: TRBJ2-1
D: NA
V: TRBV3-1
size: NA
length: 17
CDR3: CASSPRRGGGGYNEQFF
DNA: TGTGCCAGCAGCCCACGGCGAGGAGGGGGAGGCTACAATGAGCAGTTCTTC

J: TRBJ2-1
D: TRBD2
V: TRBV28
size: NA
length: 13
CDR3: CASSFASGREQFF
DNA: TGTGCCAGCAGTTTTGCTAGCGGGCGTGAGCAGTTCTTC

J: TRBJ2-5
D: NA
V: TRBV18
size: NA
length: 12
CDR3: CASSIQQETQYF
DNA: TGTGCCAGCTCAATCCAGCAAGAGACCCAGTACTTC

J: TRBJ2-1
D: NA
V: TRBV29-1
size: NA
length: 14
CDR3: CSVDKVPSVNEQFF
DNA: TGCAGCGTTGATAAGGTCCCCTCTGTGAATGAGCAGTTCTTC

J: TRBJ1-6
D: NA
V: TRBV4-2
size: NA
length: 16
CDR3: CASSQDGGDGNSPLHF
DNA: TGTGCCAGCAGCCAAGACGGGGGGGATGGCAATTCACCCCTCCACTTT

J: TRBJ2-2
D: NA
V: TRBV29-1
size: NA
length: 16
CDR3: CSPDSIASDDTGELFF
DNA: TGCAGCCCAGACTCGATCGCCTCCGATGACACCGGGGAGCTGTTTTTT

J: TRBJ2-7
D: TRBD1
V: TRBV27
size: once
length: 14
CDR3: CASRKQGLQDEQYF
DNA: TGTGCCAGCAGGAAACAGGGGCTTCAGGACGAGCAGTACTTC

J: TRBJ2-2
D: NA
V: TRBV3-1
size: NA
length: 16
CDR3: CASSQENKRTGSELFF
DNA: TGTGCCAGCAGCCAAGAAAATAAGAGAACAGGTTCGGAGCTGTTTTTT

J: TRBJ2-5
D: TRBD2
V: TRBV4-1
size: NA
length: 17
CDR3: CASSQDHYSGGEETQYF
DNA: TGCGCCAGCAGCCAAGATCATTATAGCGGGGGGGAAGAGACCCAGTACTTC

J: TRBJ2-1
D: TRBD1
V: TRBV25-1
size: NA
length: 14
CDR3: CASRGTGGSNEQFF
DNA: TGTGCCAGCAGGGGGACAGGCGGTTCCAATGAGCAGTTCTTC

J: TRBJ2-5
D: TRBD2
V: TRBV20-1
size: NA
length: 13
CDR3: CRSNRGGQETQYF
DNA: TGCAGATCTAATCGCGGGGGCCAAGAGACCCAGTACTTC

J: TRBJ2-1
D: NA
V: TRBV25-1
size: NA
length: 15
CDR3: CASSEEGLTYNEQFF
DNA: TGTGCCAGCAGTGAAGAGGGCCTCACCTACAATGAGCAGTTCTTC

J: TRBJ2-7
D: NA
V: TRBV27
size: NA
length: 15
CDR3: CASSLEGVGLYEQYF
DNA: TGTGCCAGCAGTTTAGAGGGGGTGGGCCTCTACGAGCAGTACTTC

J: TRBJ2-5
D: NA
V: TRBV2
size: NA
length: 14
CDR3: CASRSGTPQETQYF
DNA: TGTGCCAGCAGATCTGGGACACCACAAGAGACCCAGTACTTC

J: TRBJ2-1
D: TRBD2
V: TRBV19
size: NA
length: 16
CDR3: CASSLTSGGFYNEQFF
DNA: TGTGCCAGTAGTTTAACTAGCGGGGGTTTTTACAATGAGCAGTTCTTC

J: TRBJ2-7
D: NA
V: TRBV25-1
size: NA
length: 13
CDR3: CASSEGGEYEQYF
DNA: TGTGCCAGCAGTGAGGGGGGAGAGTACGAGCAGTACTTC

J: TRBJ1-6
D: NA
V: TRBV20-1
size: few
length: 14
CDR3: CSAPQQGQGSPLHF
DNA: TGCAGTGCTCCACAACAGGGTCAGGGTTCACCCCTCCACTTT

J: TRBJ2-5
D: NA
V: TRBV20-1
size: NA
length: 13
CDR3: CSAAPQHPETQYF
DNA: TGCAGTGCCGCCCCACAACATCCAGAGACCCAGTACTTC

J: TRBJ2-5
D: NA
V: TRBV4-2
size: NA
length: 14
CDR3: CASSQVGSPQEQYF
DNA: TGTGCCAGCAGCCAAGTTGGCAGCCCCCAGGAGCAGTACTTC

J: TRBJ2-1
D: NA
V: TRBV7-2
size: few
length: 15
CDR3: CASSFSSPSYNEQFF
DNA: TGTGCCAGCAGCTTTAGTAGCCCCTCCTACAATGAGCAGTTCTTC

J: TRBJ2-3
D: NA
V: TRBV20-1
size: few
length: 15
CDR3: CSASHGQAGSDTQYF
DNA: TGCAGTGCTAGCCACGGACAGGCGGGGTCAGATACGCAGTATTTT

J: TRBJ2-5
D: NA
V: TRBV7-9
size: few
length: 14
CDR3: CASSREGPQETQYF
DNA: TGTGCCAGCAGCCGCGAGGGGCCCCAAGAGACCCAGTACTTC

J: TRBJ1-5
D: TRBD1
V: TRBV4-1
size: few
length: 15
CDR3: CASSRDRGSNQPQHF
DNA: TGCGCCAGCAGCCGTGACAGGGGTAGCAATCAGCCCCAGCATTTT

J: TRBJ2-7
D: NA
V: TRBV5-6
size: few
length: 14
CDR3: CASSPRPGSYEQYF
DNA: TGTGCCAGCAGCCCCCGGCCGGGCTCCTACGAGCAGTACTTC

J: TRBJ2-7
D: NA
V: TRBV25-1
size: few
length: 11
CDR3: CASSESREQYF
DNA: TGTGCCAGCAGTGAATCGCGGGAGCAGTACTTC

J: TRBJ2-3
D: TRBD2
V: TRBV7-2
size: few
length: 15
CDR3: CASSLQAGYTDTQYF
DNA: TGTGCCAGCAGCTTACAAGCGGGGTACACAGATACGCAGTATTTT

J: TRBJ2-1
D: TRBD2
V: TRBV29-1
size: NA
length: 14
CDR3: CSVRLAGVYNEQFF
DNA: TGCAGCGTCAGACTAGCGGGGGTCTACAATGAGCAGTTCTTC

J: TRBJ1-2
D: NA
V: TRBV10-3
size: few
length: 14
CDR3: CAINSPTENYGYTF
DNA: TGTGCCATCAACTCACCCACGGAAAACTATGGCTACACCTTC

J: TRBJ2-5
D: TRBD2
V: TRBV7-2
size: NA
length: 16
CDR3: CASSPGSASGWETQYF
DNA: TGTGCCAGCAGCCCCGGTTCGGCTAGCGGTTGGGAGACCCAGTACTTC

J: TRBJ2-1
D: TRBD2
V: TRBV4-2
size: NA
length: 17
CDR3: CASSRTSGGAENNEQFF
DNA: TGTGCCAGCAGCCGGACTAGCGGGGGGGCCGAGAACAATGAGCAGTTCTTC

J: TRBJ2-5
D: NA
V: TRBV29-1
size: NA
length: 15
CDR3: CSVEGREGTLGTQYF
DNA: TGCAGCGTTGAAGGTCGAGAGGGGACCCTGGGGACCCAGTACTTC

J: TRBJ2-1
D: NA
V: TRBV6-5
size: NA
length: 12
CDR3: CASSRTGDEQFF
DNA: TGTGCCAGCAGTCGGACCGGGGATGAGCAGTTCTTC

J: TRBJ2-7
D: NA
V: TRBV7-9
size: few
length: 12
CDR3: CASSRDHYEQYF
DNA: TGTGCCAGCAGCCGGGACCACTACGAGCAGTACTTC

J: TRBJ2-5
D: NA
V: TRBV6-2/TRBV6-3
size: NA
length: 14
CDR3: CASSRTLGGETQYF
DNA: TGTGCCAGCAGTCGTACCCTAGGAGGCGAGACCCAGTACTTC

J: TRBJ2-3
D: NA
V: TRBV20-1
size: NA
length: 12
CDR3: CSARDFTDTQYF
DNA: TGCAGTGCCAGGGACTTCACAGATACGCAGTATTTT

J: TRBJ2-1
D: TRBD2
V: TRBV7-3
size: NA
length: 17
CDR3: CASSLGTSGGSYNEQFF
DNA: TGTGCCAGCAGCCTCGGGACTAGCGGGGGTTCCTACAATGAGCAGTTCTTC

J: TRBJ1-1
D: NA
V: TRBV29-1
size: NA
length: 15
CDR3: CSVEERAIVNTEAFF
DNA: TGCAGCGTTGAAGAACGGGCCATAGTGAACACTGAAGCTTTCTTT

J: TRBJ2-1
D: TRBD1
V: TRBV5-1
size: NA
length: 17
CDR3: CASSFEQGYDSYNEQFF
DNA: TGCGCCAGCAGCTTCGAACAGGGGTACGACTCCTACAATGAGCAGTTCTTC

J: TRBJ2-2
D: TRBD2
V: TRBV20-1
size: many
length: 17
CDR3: CSATRRLAGGLTGELFF
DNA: TGCAGTGCCACCAGGCGACTAGCGGGGGGGCTCACCGGGGAGCTGTTTTTT

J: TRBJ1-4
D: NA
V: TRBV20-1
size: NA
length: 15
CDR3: CSARDHRGIGEKLFF
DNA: TGCAGTGCTAGAGATCATCGGGGAATAGGTGAAAAACTGTTTTTT

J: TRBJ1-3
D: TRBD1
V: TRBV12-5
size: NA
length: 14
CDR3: CASGSTGAGNTIYF
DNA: TGTGCTAGTGGATCGACAGGGGCTGGAAACACCATATATTTT

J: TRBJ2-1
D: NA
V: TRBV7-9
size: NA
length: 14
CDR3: CASSSGAGNDEQFF
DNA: TGTGCCAGCAGCTCCGGAGCAGGGAACGATGAGCAGTTCTTC

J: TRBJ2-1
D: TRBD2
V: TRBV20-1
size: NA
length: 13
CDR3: CSALGRVRNEQFF
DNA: TGCAGTGCACTCGGGAGGGTTAGGAATGAGCAGTTCTTC

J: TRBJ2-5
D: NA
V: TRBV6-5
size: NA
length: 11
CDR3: CASKTQGTQYF
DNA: TGTGCCAGCAAAACTCAGGGGACCCAGTACTTC

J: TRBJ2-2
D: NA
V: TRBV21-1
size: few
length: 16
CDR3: CASSVFGTGNTGELFF
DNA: NA